This section outlines one T cell receptor (beta chain) sequence together with its context. TCRdb re-called the 5' RACE reads; one entry per CDR3 protein, DNA not given. The table counts 300,000 to 400,000 distinct CDR3 sequences; 2% lies in the top ten. This sample was included in a study of monozygotic twins with inflammatory bowel disease. The CDR3 totals 14 residues. Per the germline V gene, CDR1 is SGHRS and CDR2 is YFSETQ. This sequence joins TRBV5-1 and TRBJ2-7; without DNA, the TCRdb call of TRBD1 cannot be checked. The sequenced sample was blood. This sequence originates from a human donor with ulcerative colitis or Crohn's disease, or a healthy co-twin of an affected twin (not recorded which). The CDR3 is CASSRQGVNYEQYF.